The 22 T cell receptor beta chains below all came from one sample that was sequenced in a study of Ad26.COV2.S vaccination and SARS-CoV-2 variants. The data were produced by immunoSEQ multiplex PCR, yet TCRdb's version contains in-frame clones alone and is incomplete. The table lists about 180,000 clones, approximately 88% of them singletons. Specimen: peripheral blood, collected after recovery from COVID-19. The receptors originated from a human donor who had recovered from COVID-19.

V and J are TRBV11-3 and TRBJ1-1, with TRBD1 identical over 7 bases. CDR3 size: 14 residues. Germline assignment: CDR1 SGHNT and CDR2 YENEEA. Trimming at V came to 5 bases and at J to 4 bases, leaving 7 bases not matched to a gene. The CDR3, as DNA: TGTGCCAGCAGCGCGAGCCAGGGGGGCACTGAAGCTTTCTTT. Translation: CASSASQGGTEAFF.

This chain links TRBV27 with TRBJ2-7; TRBD1 might be the D (6 bases). Germline CDR1 MNHEY, CDR2 SMNVEV (reference sequence). V was pared by 6 bases and J by 4 bases, with 19 bases between. The CDR3 loop spans 15 amino acids. The CDR3 DNA is TGTGCCAGCAGGCGTGATCCGGGACACCCTTACGAGCAGTACTTC. It encodes CASRRDPGHPYEQYF.

V gene TRBV7-9 combines with J gene TRBJ1-2; 8 nucleotides agree with TRBD1. Germline values: CDR1 SEHNR, CDR2 FQNEAQ (reference sequence). The junction had 10 bases not matched to a gene; V was cut back by 5 bases and J by 5 bases. The CDR3 has 15 amino acids. CDR3 DNA sequence: TGTGCCAGCAGCCTAGGACAGGGTCTGGGATATGGCTACACCTTC. Encoded protein: CASSLGQGLGYGYTF.

This clone was counted once. The DNA for the CDR3 is TGTGCCAGCAGCGACCGGGACGAGGCCTCGGGGACTGAAGCTTTCTTT. Its translation is CASSDRDEASGTEAFF. The rearrangement uses TRBV9 and TRBJ1-1; possible D gene TRBD1, 5 bases. The germline V gene encodes CDR1 SGDLS and CDR2 YYNGEE. This CDR3 region has 16 residues. Trimming pared 3 bases from V and 5 bases from J, leaving 20 bases between.

The chain joins TRBV30 to TRBJ2-3; no definite D call. V dropped 1 base and J dropped 4 bases, with 12 bases sitting between them. This CDR3 has 14 amino acids. Germline V lookup: CDR1 GTSNPN, CDR2 SVGIG (reference sequence). The CDR3 sequence: CAWSERILPDTQYF. As DNA, the CDR3 is TGTGCCTGGAGTGAACGAATTCTGCCAGATACGCAGTATTTT.

The genes are TRBV5-1 and TRBJ2-4; 7 bases match TRBD2. Germline V gives CDR1 SGHRS, CDR2 YFSETQ. V was clipped by 4 bases and J by 1 base; unmatched bases: 11. This CDR3 comprises 17 residues. CDR3 amino acids: CASSPGTTWGAKNIQYF. The CDR3 DNA follows: TGCGCCAGCAGCCCCGGGACTACCTGGGGGGCCAAAAACATTCAGTACTTC.

The chain is built from TRBV7-2 and TRBJ2-7; D gene uncertain. V shed 5 bases and J shed 1 base, with 15 bases lying between them. The CDR3 has 15 residues. Germline V lookup: CDR1 SGHTA, CDR2 FQGNSA. The CDR3 loop reads CASSHSPVGSYEQYF. In nucleotides, the CDR3 is TGTGCCAGCAGCCACTCCCCGGTAGGGTCCTACGAGCAGTACTTC.

The chain has TRBV5-6 and TRBJ1-2; a weak D match, TRBD1 (5 bases). The CDR3 covers 13 residues. The germline V gene encodes CDR1 SGHDT and CDR2 YYEEEE. Trimming left V 0 bases short and J 4 bases short, with 7 bases between. In DNA form, the CDR3 reads TGTGCCAGCAGCTTGGGGAGGGGCTATGGCTACACCTTC. Residues: CASSLGRGYGYTF.

The chain carries TRBV5-5 and TRBJ1-2, with D tentatively TRBD1 (6 bases). Germline CDR1 SGHKS, CDR2 YYEKEE (reference sequence). Between the trimmed V and J ends, which lost 0 bases and 8 bases, there was a span of 11 bases. The CDR3 is 13 residues long. The chain's CDR3 is CASSLEQGGGYTF. The CDR3 region has the DNA TGTGCCAGCAGCTTGGAACAGGGAGGCGGCTACACCTTC. Combining the CDR3 with reference TRBV5-5 and TRBJ1-2 gives the whole variable domain DAGVTQSPTHLIKTRGQQVTLRCSPISGHKSVSWYQQVLGQGPQFIFQYYEKEERGRGNFPDRFSARQFPNYSSELNVNALLLGDSALYLCASSLEQGGGYTFGSGTRLTVV.

V is TRBV24-1 and J is TRBJ2-1; D is uncertain. Germline V lookup: CDR1 KGHDR, CDR2 SFDVKD. The V and J ends lost 4 bases and 5 bases respectively, with 2 bases between them. This CDR3 region has 11 residues. CDR3 amino acids: CATSDNNEQFF. CDR3 in DNA: TGTGCCACCAGTGACAACAATGAGCAGTTCTTC.

About this clone: Within the sample, other DNA sequences also encode this same CDR3. V gene TRBV7-3 combines with J gene TRBJ2-1; TRBD2 matches 7 bases. The V gene's germline CDR1 is SGHTA and CDR2 FQGTGA. There are 15 residues in the CDR3. The ends lost 2 bases at V and 1 base at J; junction bases unmatched: 2. This chain's CDR3 is CASSLGRGSYNEQFF. Here the CDR3 DNA reads TGTGCCAGCAGCTTAGGGCGGGGGTCCTACAATGAGCAGTTCTTC.

This chain connects TRBV10-3 to TRBJ1-5; D is possibly TRBD1 (5 bases). Germline CDR1 is ENHRY and CDR2 is SYGVKD. The CDR3 has 14 amino acids. V was pared by 4 bases and J by 3 bases, with 10 bases between. The CDR3 DNA reads TGTGCCATCAGTGCAGACAGAGACAATCAGCCCCAGCATTTT. This sequence encodes CAISADRDNQPQHF.

The DNA of the CDR3 is TGTGCCAGCAGTAAGACAGTTAGGTCTGGAAACACCATATATTTT. This sequence encodes CASSKTVRSGNTIYF. The J gene is TRBJ1-3, the V gene TRBV6-5; TRBD1 is a possible D gene (5 bases). CDR1 is MNHEY and CDR2 is SVGAGI in the germline V gene. The CDR3 has 15 amino acids. V lost 5 bases and J 1 base, leaving 12 bases between the germline ends.

This chain connects TRBV3-1 (or the pseudogene TRBV3-2) to TRBJ2-4; no clear D. The V gene lost 1 base and the J gene lost 6 bases, with 7 bases spanning the gap. This CDR3 contains 13 residues. CDR1 is LGHDT, CDR2 YNNKEL, per germline (reference sequence). Here the CDR3 DNA reads TGTGCCAGCAGCCAAGCCGGACCAAACATTCAGTACTTC. Encoded protein: CASSQAGPNIQYF.

The V call is TRBV4-1, the J call TRBJ2-5; perhaps TRBD2 as D (5 bases). With 3 bases removed from V and 2 bases from J, the gap between germline ends came to 22 bases. From germline, CDR1 is MGHRA and CDR2 YSYEKL. CDR3 length: 18 amino acids. CDR3 sequence reads: CASSQGPRVGSGQETQYF. Here the CDR3 DNA reads TGCGCCAGCAGCCAGGGCCCCCGCGTAGGGTCGGGGCAAGAGACCCAGTACTTC.

This chain connects TRBV2 to TRBJ2-1; unclear D gene. Trimming pared 6 bases from V and 10 bases from J, leaving 7 bases between. The CDR3 is 10 amino acids. Germline V gene lookup returns CDR1 SNHLY and CDR2 FYNNEI. The CDR3 nucleotides are TGTGCCAGCAGCCCGCCCGAGCAGTTCTTC. Its protein product is CASSPPEQFF.

This chain links TRBV18 with TRBJ2-7; a weak D match, TRBD1 (6 bases). Germline assignment: CDR1 KGHSH and CDR2 LQKENI. V lost 1 base, J lost 0 bases, and 13 bases lay in between. CDR3 size: 16 residues. The DNA of the CDR3 is TGTGCCAGCTCACCACTCCGGGACATCCCCTCCTACGAGCAGTACTTC. Amino acid sequence: CASSPLRDIPSYEQYF. Looking up the rest from reference TRBV18 and TRBJ2-7 gives the full variable domain: NAGVMQNPRHLVRRRGQEARLRCSPMKGHSHVYWYRQLPEEGLKFMVYLQKENIIDESGMPKERFSAEFPKEGPSILRIQQVVRGDSAAYFCASSPLRDIPSYEQYFGPGTRLTVT.

V is TRBV25-1 and J is TRBJ2-3; TRBD2 might be the D (7 bases). Per the germline V gene, CDR1 is MGHDK and CDR2 is SYGVNS. The CDR3 is 17 residues long. V shed 5 bases and J shed 2 bases, with 20 bases lying between them. This CDR3 is CASSFHLGGANTDTQYF. The CDR3 DNA follows: TGTGCCAGCAGTTTCCACCTAGGGGGGGCTAACACAGATACGCAGTATTTT.

This clone was seen a single time. The gene calls are TRBV19 and TRBJ1-1; unclear D gene. Germline V gives CDR1 LNHDA, CDR2 SQIVND (reference sequence). This CDR3 has 17 amino acids. The V end lost 3 bases, the J end lost 5 bases, and 22 bases lay between the germline ends. The CDR3 here is CASSMVWGGWGETEAFF. The CDR3 DNA is TGTGCCAGTAGTATGGTATGGGGAGGATGGGGAGAAACTGAAGCTTTCTTT.

This clone was counted only a few times. This chain links TRBV10-1 with TRBJ2-2; 10 bases are a match to TRBD1. The CDR3 length is 19 residues. With 6 bases clipped from V and 1 base from J, the junction kept 14 bases outside the gene matches. CDR1 and CDR2 from the germline V gene are WNHNN and SYGVQD (reference sequence). The CDR3 sequence: CASRLWGTGAHRNTGELFF. The CDR3 DNA follows: TGCGCCAGCAGGCTCTGGGGGACAGGGGCGCACCGGAACACCGGGGAGCTGTTTTTT.

The chain combines TRBV6-5 with TRBJ2-7, with D unclear. The length of the CDR3 is 12 residues. V dropped 4 bases and J dropped 3 bases, with 7 bases sitting between them. CDR1 is MNHEY, CDR2 SVGAGI, per germline. The CDR3, as DNA: TGTGCCAGCAGTTTGACTGGCTACGAGCAGTACTTC. Translated: CASSLTGYEQYF.

This chain links TRBV18 with TRBJ2-6; no clear D gene. V dropped 3 bases and J dropped 0 bases, with 6 bases sitting between them. The CDR3 spans 15 residues. Germline V gene data show CDR1 as KGHSH and CDR2 as LQKENI. The CDR3 sequence is CASSPPRSGANVLTF. DNA for the CDR3: TGTGCCAGCTCACCCCCACGCTCTGGGGCCAACGTCCTGACTTTC.